This T cell receptor (beta chain) originates from a study of cytomegalovirus exposure and HLA in healthy donors. Study results and limitations: Solely CMV serostatus was available to characterize immune exposure. In a later analysis, HLA-associated beta chains showed higher expansion and lower generation probabilities than comparable chains. Previously analyzed data showed that most TCR beta V segments were productive at a frequency of about 87% or about 30%.

Healthy people donating bone marrow made up the donors. The primer mix had 60 Vbeta and 13 Jbeta primers. Using immunoSEQ multiplex PCR, the repertoire was profiled, and TCRdb retains in-frame clones only, with some absent. The sample holds over 150,000 clones, almost 85% seen once. A note on this clone: Its cognate antigen is unknown.

The sample was PBMCs. This clonotype was obtained from a girl aged 10 to 17 in good health and CMV-seropositive.

CDR3 residues: CASSPRQGKNNEQFF. DNA for the CDR3: TGTGCCAGCAGCCCCAGACAGGGGAAAAACAATGAGCAGTTCTTC. The chain is built from TRBV11-3 and TRBJ2-1; the match to TRBD1 covers 8 bases. The CDR3 runs to 15 residues. Germline V gene data show CDR1 as SGHNT and CDR2 as YENEEA. Losses at the gene ends were 5 bases for V and 5 bases for J; bases not matched to a gene: 8.